The 32 T cell receptor beta chains listed next were all sequenced from one sample in a study of CD8 T cells in ankylosing spondylitis. TCRdb independently ran MiXCR on the 5' RACE reads; one entry per CDR3 protein. Of fewer than 250,000 distinct CDR3 sequences detected, more than 25% appear once; the ten largest clones hold under 8%. Sample: blood, either unsorted or a sorted T cell fraction (not recorded which). The origin of the receptors is a male donor with ankylosing spondylitis or in good health (not recorded which).

The V gene is TRBV28, the J gene TRBJ2-1; no clear D. The germline V and J ends were trimmed by 7 bases and 1 base, with 14 bases remaining between them. The CDR3 totals 15 residues. The germline V gene encodes CDR1 MDHEN and CDR2 SYDVKM. CDR3 nucleotides: TGTGCCAGCACGGGCCGTGGGCCTTCCTACAATGAGCAGTTCTTC. Translation: CASTGRGPSYNEQFF.

This clonotype was seen at least ten times. The chain combines TRBV6-1 with TRBJ2-2; 7 bases align to TRBD1. V gave up 6 bases and J gave up 7 bases; unmatched junction bases: 8. Germline lookup yields CDR1 MNHNS and CDR2 SASEGT. The CDR3 extends over 14 amino acids. The CDR3 DNA reads TGTGCCAGCAGGGAACAGGGGTCGGGCGGGGAGCTGTTTTTT. It is translated as CASREQGSGGELFF.

Ten or more counts support this clonotype. The chain combines TRBV5-1 with TRBJ2-1; TRBD1 agrees at 9 bases. The CDR3 totals 15 residues. CDR1 and CDR2 (germline): SGHRS, YFSETQ. V was clipped by 5 bases and J by 2 bases; unmatched bases: 5. Here the CDR3 reads CASSLQGAPYNEQFF. DNA for the CDR3: TGCGCCAGCAGTCTACAGGGGGCCCCCTACAATGAGCAGTTCTTC.

This clonotype has a count of ten or more. V gene TRBV7-3 combines with J gene TRBJ2-2, with D unresolved. The V gene's germline CDR1 is SGHTA and CDR2 FQGTGA. V was shortened by 5 bases and J by 4 bases, with 14 bases between the two germline ends. The CDR3 contains 15 residues. CDR3 protein: CASSNTASGTGELFF. The CDR3 DNA reads as TGTGCCAGCAGCAATACTGCCTCGGGCACCGGGGAGCTGTTTTTT.

This clonotype has ten or more counts. The J gene is TRBJ2-5, the V gene TRBV6-5, with 12 bases aligning to TRBD1. Looked up from germline, CDR1 is MNHEY and CDR2 is SVGAGI. This CDR3 contains 17 residues. The junction had 7 bases not matched to a gene; V was cut back by 0 bases and J by 5 bases. CDR3 DNA: TGTGCCAGCAGTTACTCGCCTGGCGGGACAGGGGGCGAGACCCAGTACTTC. It encodes CASSYSPGGTGGETQYF.

This clonotype was picked up a small number of times. J is TRBJ2-2 and V is TRBV11-1; D is perhaps TRBD1 (7 bases). Germline V gene data show CDR1 as SGHAT and CDR2 as FQDESV (reference sequence). The CDR3 is 15 residues long. V was clipped by 7 bases and J by 6 bases, with 18 bases between them. The chain's CDR3 is CASKGKQGGSGELFF. The DNA of the CDR3 is TGTGCCAGCAAGGGGAAGCAGGGGGGATCCGGGGAGCTGTTTTTT.

This clonotype was seen repeatedly, ten times or more. The V and J genes are TRBV29-1 and TRBJ2-2, with D hard to call. V was shortened by 3 bases and J by 2 bases, with 13 bases between the two germline ends. The germline V gene has CDR1 SQVTM and CDR2 ANQGSEA. This CDR3 contains 15 residues. CDR3 sequence: CSVDFQETNTGELFF. CDR3 coding DNA: TGCAGCGTTGATTTCCAGGAGACCAACACCGGGGAGCTGTTTTTT.

The sample holds many counts of this clonotype. The chain is built from TRBV12-3 or TRBV12-4 and TRBJ2-1; possibly TRBD2 for D (7 bases). The CDR3 is 15 amino acids. V was pared by 3 bases and J by 2 bases, with 11 bases between. CDR3 nucleotides: TGTGCCAGCAGTTTGGGGGGGGGCGCCTACAATGAGCAGTTCTTC. This gives the protein CASSLGGGAYNEQFF.

This chain joins TRBV20-1 and TRBJ2-7, with 15 bases fitting TRBD2. With 5 bases clipped from V and 0 bases from J, the junction kept 5 bases outside the gene matches. Germline V CDR1 and CDR2: DFQATT, SNEGSKA (reference sequence). This CDR3 contains 16 residues. The chain's CDR3 is CSASGLAGGYSYEQYF. In DNA, the CDR3 is TGCAGTGCTTCGGGACTAGCGGGGGGCTACTCCTACGAGCAGTACTTC.

On this clonotype itself: This may be a read error: a much more frequent sequence differs by one nucleotide. The genes are TRBV5-4 and TRBJ2-5; D not resolved. Trimming stripped 4 bases from V and 5 bases from J, with 15 bases between. Germline V gives CDR1 SGHNT, CDR2 YYREEE (reference sequence). The CDR3 contains 14 residues. Written as DNA, the CDR3 is TGTGCCAGCAGCCCTGAACAACCAGGCGAGACCCAGTACTTC. As protein: CASSPEQPGETQYF.

The J gene is TRBJ2-2, the V gene TRBV12-5, with 9 bases identical to TRBD1. J lost 6 bases, V lost 5 bases, and 7 bases had no gene match. Germline V gives CDR1 LGHNT, CDR2 FRNRAP. This CDR3 region has 15 residues. CDR3 amino acids: CASGPGTGTAGELFF. CDR3 DNA: TGTGCTAGTGGTCCCGGGACAGGGACGGCCGGGGAGCTGTTTTTT.

This clonotype was observed at least ten times. CDR3 in amino acids: CASSYAAGIQPQHF. As DNA, the CDR3 is TGTGCCAGCAGTTACGCGGCAGGGATACAGCCCCAGCATTTT. This chain joins TRBV6-5 and TRBJ1-5; D possibly corresponds to TRBD1 (5 bases). The V end was cut by 2 bases, the J end by 7 bases, with 12 bases between. The CDR3 covers 14 residues. CDR1 MNHEY and CDR2 SVGAGI come from the germline V gene.

This clonotype was seen a few times. The J gene is TRBJ1-2, the V gene TRBV5-1; D might be TRBD1 (5 bases). The germline gives CDR1 SGHRS, CDR2 YFSETQ. The CDR3 is made up of 15 amino acids. The V end was cut by 4 bases, the J end by 8 bases, with 21 bases between. CDR3 loop: CASSNDGDAGRGYTF. The CDR3 coding sequence is TGCGCCAGCAGCAACGACGGGGACGCCGGTCGAGGCTACACCTTC.

V is TRBV29-1 and J is TRBJ2-3; no clear D. Germline assignment: CDR1 SQVTM and CDR2 ANQGSEA. The germline V and J ends were trimmed by 1 base and 5 bases, with 13 bases remaining between them. CDR3 length: 14 amino acids. CDR3 residues: CSVEGSKELDTQYF. The CDR3, as DNA: TGCAGCGTTGAAGGGTCCAAGGAGTTAGATACGCAGTATTTT.

This chain joins TRBV5-1 and TRBJ2-7; the match to TRBD1 covers 8 bases. With V trimmed by 2 bases and J by 2 bases, 6 bases remained unmatched. Germline V lookup: CDR1 SGHRS, CDR2 YFSETQ. There are 15 residues in the CDR3. The CDR3 protein is CASSFQGASTYEQYF. The DNA of the CDR3 is TGCGCCAGCAGCTTTCAGGGGGCGAGTACCTACGAGCAGTACTTC.

V and J are TRBV4-1 and TRBJ2-6, with 12 nucleotides matching TRBD1. Unmatched junction bases numbered 13, after V lost 1 base and J lost 0 bases. From germline, CDR1 is MGHRA and CDR2 YSYEKL. This CDR3 spans 22 amino acids. CDR3 protein: CASSQGVGTGGLLLSGANVLTF. DNA for the CDR3: TGCGCCAGCAGCCAAGGGGTTGGGACAGGGGGCTTACTACTCTCTGGGGCCAACGTCCTGACTTTC.

This clonotype showed up many times. The rearrangement uses TRBV5-1 and TRBJ2-3; D might be TRBD1 (5 bases). The germline gives CDR1 SGHRS, CDR2 YFSETQ. Trimming stripped 4 bases from V and 2 bases from J, with 11 bases between. This CDR3 comprises 14 residues. The CDR3 nucleotides are TGCGCCAGCAGCCCAGACAGTCCCACAGATACGCAGTATTTT. Translating it yields CASSPDSPTDTQYF.

The sample holds many counts of this clonotype. The chain joins TRBV11-2 to TRBJ2-7; TRBD2 matches at 7 bases. V shed 6 bases, J shed 0 bases, and the junction held 11 bases outside the gene matches. CDR3 length: 16 amino acids. The germline V gene has CDR1 SGHAT and CDR2 FQNNGV. The CDR3 protein is CASRKQPGLLSYEQYF. DNA of the CDR3: TGTGCCAGCAGGAAACAGCCGGGACTACTCTCCTACGAGCAGTACTTC.

Many counts were recorded for this clonotype. The chain uses TRBV20-1 and TRBJ2-7; D tentatively reads TRBD1 or TRBD2 (5 bases each). CDR3 length: 14 residues. V lost 3 bases and J lost 2, with 14 bases in between. Germline lookup yields CDR1 DFQATT and CDR2 SNEGSKA (reference sequence). CDR3 DNA sequence: TGCAGTGCTAGCCTGGGGGTAGGGACCTACGAGCAGTACTTC. Translated: CSASLGVGTYEQYF.

The table lists this clonotype with many counts. The chain carries TRBV7-9 and TRBJ1-2; a weak D match, TRBD1 (6 bases). The CDR3 is 14 amino acids. Germline lookup yields CDR1 SEHNR and CDR2 FQNEAQ (reference sequence). The V end lost 4 bases, the J end lost 0 bases, and 9 bases lay between the germline ends. This CDR3 reads CASSSGVANYGYTF. CDR3 DNA sequence: TGTGCCAGCAGCTCAGGGGTGGCTAACTATGGCTACACCTTC.

This clonotype has a handful of counts. The V call is TRBV29-1, the J call TRBJ1-6; D gene unclear. Germline CDR1 SQVTM, CDR2 ANQGSEA. Trimming removed 7 bases at V and 4 bases at J, with 11 bases between. The CDR3 sequence is 13 residues long. CDR3 residues: CSAKEAYNSPLHF. The CDR3, as DNA: TGCAGCGCCAAGGAGGCTTATAATTCACCCCTCCACTTT.

A few counts support this clonotype. The rearrangement uses TRBV5-1 and TRBJ2-5; D is possibly TRBD1 or TRBD2 (5 bases each). The germline CDR1 and CDR2 sequences are SGHRS and YFSETQ. V was clipped by 3 bases and J by 4 bases, with 16 bases between them. CDR3 size: 15 residues. The CDR3 DNA is TGCGCCAGCAGCTACACCGGGACGACCATAGAGACCCAGTACTTC. It translates to CASSYTGTTIETQYF.

The genes are TRBV20-1 and TRBJ2-3; a weak D match, TRBD1 (6 bases). Germline V lookup: CDR1 DFQATT, CDR2 SNEGSKA (reference sequence). V dropped 1 base and J dropped 5 bases, with 16 bases sitting between them. The CDR3 contains 15 residues. The CDR3 nucleotides read TGCAGTGCTAGAGCTCCTCCAGGGGCGGGAGATACGCAGTATTTT. This codes for CSARAPPGAGDTQYF.

This clonotype was observed many times. V usage is TRBV15 and J usage is TRBJ2-3; 8 bases align to TRBD2. CDR3 length: 17 amino acids. Germline loops: CDR1 LNHNV, CDR2 YYDKDF (reference sequence). Trimming removed 0 bases from V and 2 bases from J; junction bases left unmatched: 7. The CDR3 here is CATSRDRAGGYTDTQYF. CDR3 sequence (DNA): TGTGCCACCAGCAGAGATCGGGCGGGAGGATACACAGATACGCAGTATTTT.

This clonotype occurred many times. The rearrangement uses TRBV5-1 and TRBJ1-1; a possible D gene is TRBD1 (5 bases). The CDR3 sequence is 14 residues long. Trimming removed 6 bases from V and 2 bases from J, with 14 bases in between. Germline V gene sequence: CDR1 SGHRS, CDR2 YFSETQ. In DNA form, the CDR3 reads TGCGCCAGCACCGGGGTTGGGGCCAACACTGAAGCTTTCTTT. Translated: CASTGVGANTEAFF.

The chain uses TRBV7-2 and TRBJ2-5, with D possibly TRBD1 on 6 matching bases. The V gene lost 6 bases and the J gene lost 3 bases, with 20 bases spanning the gap. Germline V gene sequence: CDR1 SGHTA, CDR2 FQGNSA. The CDR3 length is 16 residues. The CDR3 reads CASRQRWGPREETQYF. The CDR3 region has the DNA TGTGCCAGCAGACAAAGATGGGGGCCAAGGGAAGAGACCCAGTACTTC.

This clonotype was detected ten times or more. The chain uses TRBV5-1 and TRBJ2-3; weak D call: TRBD1 (6 bases). The germline V gene encodes CDR1 SGHRS and CDR2 YFSETQ. This CDR3 has 14 residues. Trimming removed 4 bases from V and 1 base from J, with 10 bases in between. The CDR3, as DNA: TGCGCCAGCAGCACACAGGGCCGCACAGATACGCAGTATTTT. Its protein is CASSTQGRTDTQYF.

The V gene is TRBV6-2 or TRBV6-3, the J gene TRBJ2-1, with D possibly TRBD2 on 6 matching bases. From germline, CDR1 is MNHEY and CDR2 SVGEGT. There are 16 residues in the CDR3. Trimming pared 8 bases from V and 6 bases from J, leaving 23 bases between. CDR3 bases: TGTGCCAGCTGGGGGGACCGGGCCTCGTTCCGCAATGAGCAGTTCTTC. This gives the protein CASWGDRASFRNEQFF.

The V call is TRBV6-2 or TRBV6-3, the J call TRBJ2-7, with 7 nucleotides matching TRBD2. The CDR3 length is 16 residues. The germline CDR1 and CDR2 sequences are MNHEY and SVGEGT. Trimming cost V 2 bases and J 2 bases; bases outside gene matches: 9. This chain's CDR3 is CASSYVQRGYTYEQYF. The CDR3 coding sequence is TGTGCCAGCAGTTACGTCCAGCGGGGTTACACCTACGAGCAGTACTTC.

The chain combines TRBV7-8 with TRBJ2-7; tentatively, D is TRBD2 (5 bases). Germline V gives CDR1 SGHVS, CDR2 FQNEAQ. The CDR3 covers 13 residues. The V and J ends lost 2 bases and 6 bases respectively, with 11 bases between them. The CDR3 DNA follows: TGTGCCAGCAGCTTACGGGATGCGGGCGAGCAGTACTTC. It yields the protein CASSLRDAGEQYF. Supplemented by reference TRBV7-8 and TRBJ2-7, the full variable domain reads GAGVSQSPRYKVAKRGQDVALRCDPISGHVSLFWYQQALGQGPEFLTYFQNEAQLDKSGLPSDRFFAERPEGSVSTLKIQRTQQEDSAVYLCASSLRDAGEQYFGPGTRLTVT.

The rearrangement uses TRBV20-1 and TRBJ2-5; 8 bases match TRBD2. After removal of 6 bases from V and 5 bases from J, the junction contained 17 bases not matched to a gene. Germline assignment: CDR1 DFQATT and CDR2 SNEGSKA (reference sequence). There are 16 residues in the CDR3. In DNA, the CDR3 is TGCAGTGCGCCTCTTCCCGAGCGGGAGATGGGGGAGACCCAGTACTTC. Protein sequence: CSAPLPEREMGETQYF.

This clonotype was recorded many times. The chain combines TRBV5-1 with TRBJ2-1; D is undetermined. Trimming shortened V by 0 bases and J by 5 bases, and 15 bases separated the two germline ends. The CDR3 is made up of 16 amino acids. From germline, CDR1 is SGHRS and CDR2 YFSETQ. Here the CDR3 reads CASSLGWVVPDNEQFF. CDR3 coding DNA: TGCGCCAGCAGCTTGGGTTGGGTAGTTCCGGACAATGAGCAGTTCTTC.